This entry lists 14 T cell receptor beta chains sequenced from one sample in a study of long-term antiretroviral therapy in people with HIV. The libraries were made with immunoSEQ v3.0 at survey level. Using immunoSEQ multiplex PCR, the repertoire was profiled, and TCRdb retains in-frame clones only, with some absent. The data contain some 40,000 clones, roughly 90% of them singletons. The sample in question was unsorted PBMCs, obtained 1.2 years after starting antiretroviral therapy. These receptors all come from a woman aged 45-65 years with HIV.

The J gene is TRBJ2-7, the V gene TRBV7-8, with D tentatively TRBD2 (6 bases). Germline-derived CDR1 and CDR2 are SGHVS and FQNEAQ. V lost 5 bases and J lost 6, with 17 bases in between. CDR3 length equals 14 residues. CDR3 residues: CASSRGAGPSEQYF. The CDR3 DNA reads TGTGCCAGCAGCCGAGGGGCGGGGCCAAGCGAGCAGTACTTC.

This clone appeared once. At the DNA level, this CDR3 is encoded by other sequences in the same sample as well. The CDR3 nucleotides are TGTGCTAGTGGCACGTGGGGTTCGGGAAACACCATATATTTT. Its translation is CASGTWGSGNTIYF. The V gene is TRBV12-5, the J gene TRBJ1-3; D is uncertain. Trimming removed 6 bases from V and 4 bases from J, with 13 bases in between. The CDR3 is 14 amino acids. The germline gives CDR1 LGHNT, CDR2 FRNRAP.

This chain links TRBV5-8 with TRBJ2-2, with 8 bases fitting TRBD2. Germline assignment: CDR1 SGHTS and CDR2 YDEGEE. The CDR3 has 15 amino acids. The J segment lost 7 bases and the V segment lost 3 bases, leaving 8 bases of the junction unmatched. This CDR3 reads CASSSAAREGGELFF. The CDR3 bases are TGTGCCAGCAGCTCCGCGGCTCGGGAGGGCGGGGAGCTGTTTTTT.

This chain connects TRBV7-9 to TRBJ1-4, with D unclear. Germline V gene lookup returns CDR1 SEHNR and CDR2 FQNEAQ (reference sequence). Trimming stripped 1 base from V and 8 bases from J, with 14 bases between. This CDR3 comprises 15 residues. The CDR3: CASSLGWPAEEKLFF. The CDR3 DNA sequence: TGTGCCAGCAGCTTAGGGTGGCCAGCTGAGGAAAAACTGTTTTTT. The complete variable domain, with remaining parts taken from reference TRBV7-9 and TRBJ1-4, reads DTGVSQNPRHKITKRGQNVTFRCDPISEHNRLYWYRQTLGQGPEFLTYFQNEAQLEKSRLLSDRFSAERPKGSFSTLEIQRTEQGDSAMYLCASSLGWPAEEKLFFGSGTQLSVL.

CDR3 protein: CSVPRVRVQETQYF. The CDR3 DNA sequence: TGCAGCGTTCCCCGAGTGAGAGTGCAAGAGACCCAGTACTTC. The rearrangement joins TRBV29-1 to TRBJ2-5, with D uncertain. From germline, CDR1 is SQVTM and CDR2 ANQGSEA. The ends were cut back, 5 bases at V and 2 bases at J, with 15 bases in the middle. CDR3 length: 14 amino acids.

This chain links TRBV19 with TRBJ2-7, with 8 bases that match TRBD1. The CDR3 has 16 residues. V lost 3 bases, J lost 1 base, and 8 bases stayed unmatched. Germline-derived CDR1 and CDR2 are LNHDA and SQIVND (reference sequence). The CDR3, as DNA: TGTGCCAGTAGTATCGCTCCGGGACAGGCATCCTACGAGCAGTACTTC. This gives the protein CASSIAPGQASYEQYF.

The chain recombines TRBV29-1 with TRBJ2-3; no reliable D call. Germline CDR1 and CDR2: SQVTM and ANQGSEA. There are 14 residues in the CDR3. Trimming removed 6 bases from V and 5 bases from J, with 18 bases in between. Here the CDR3 DNA reads TGCAGCGTCGTGCGAGGAGAGGTCGGAGATACGCAGTATTTT. As protein: CSVVRGEVGDTQYF.

The table lists this clone with a few counts. The chain employs TRBV14 and TRBJ2-7; 12 bases are shared with TRBD2. CDR3 length: 15 residues. J was trimmed by 5 bases and V by 5 bases; bases with no gene match: 7. Germline lookup yields CDR1 SGHDN and CDR2 FVKESK. CDR3 amino acids: CASSSRLAGENEQYF. CDR3 nucleotide sequence: TGTGCCAGCAGCTCCCGACTAGCGGGGGAGAACGAGCAGTACTTC.

The J gene is TRBJ2-1, the V gene TRBV9, with a weak D call TRBD2 (6 bases). The germline CDR1 and CDR2 sequences are SGDLS and YYNGEE. Trimming took off 10 bases at V and 10 bases at J, with 9 bases between the two ends. This CDR3 contains 9 residues. The CDR3 protein is CASGGEQFF. The CDR3 DNA follows: TGTGCCTCTGGGGGGGAGCAGTTCTTC.

This chain joins TRBV6-5 and TRBJ1-2; 7 nucleotides agree with TRBD1. Germline trimming cut 5 bases from V and 4 bases from J; bases unmatched to any gene: 7. Germline V gene sequence: CDR1 MNHEY, CDR2 SVGAGI. The CDR3 totals 14 residues. CDR3 in amino acids: CASSQGTEPYGYTF. As DNA, the CDR3 is TGTGCCAGCAGTCAAGGGACAGAACCCTATGGCTACACCTTC.

The chain uses TRBV18 and TRBJ2-3; 13 bases map to TRBD2. Unmatched junction bases numbered 6, after V lost 2 bases and J lost 1 base. Germline V gene sequence: CDR1 KGHSH, CDR2 LQKENI. The CDR3 consists of 18 residues. CDR3 sequence: CASSPTTSGGAGTDTQYF. DNA of the CDR3: TGTGCCAGCTCACCAACAACTAGCGGGGGGGCCGGCACAGATACGCAGTATTTT.

V usage is TRBV7-3 and J usage is TRBJ2-5; a possible D gene is TRBD1 (9 bases). V shed 4 bases and J shed 5 bases, with 20 bases lying between them. CDR1 and CDR2 (germline): SGHTA, FQGTGA. This CDR3 has 16 amino acids. CDR3 protein: CASSSSGGGTGETQYF. CDR3 in DNA: TGTGCCAGCAGCTCCAGCGGCGGGGGGACAGGGGAGACCCAGTACTTC.

The rearrangement joins TRBV5-4 to TRBJ2-1, with 8 bases matching TRBD1. The CDR3 has 14 residues. CDR1 is SGHNT, CDR2 YYREEE, per germline (reference sequence). After removal of 2 bases from V and 5 bases from J, the junction contained 3 bases not matched to a gene. CDR3 loop: CASSLGQGNNEQFF. The CDR3 DNA is TGTGCCAGCAGCTTAGGACAGGGCAACAATGAGCAGTTCTTC.

This chain joins TRBV7-9 and TRBJ2-6; 7 bases line up with TRBD1. V was clipped by 1 base and J by 0 bases; unmatched bases: 9. The CDR3 length is 19 residues. The germline V gene has CDR1 SEHNR and CDR2 FQNEAQ (reference sequence). The CDR3 region has the DNA TGTGCCAGCAGCTTAGAGACAGGGCTATTATTCTCTGGGGCCAACGTCCTGACTTTC. Encoded protein: CASSLETGLLFSGANVLTF. The full variable domain, rest sourced from reference TRBV7-9 and TRBJ2-6, is DTGVSQNPRHKITKRGQNVTFRCDPISEHNRLYWYRQTLGQGPEFLTYFQNEAQLEKSRLLSDRFSAERPKGSFSTLEIQRTEQGDSAMYLCASSLETGLLFSGANVLTFGAGSRLTVL.